Sequencing of this T cell receptor (beta chain) was carried out in a study of cytomegalovirus exposure and HLA in healthy donors. Study observations and caveats: Relative to the approximately 630-donor mean, N-insertions were reportedly fewer in an Asian-associated ancestry cluster in a later analysis.

A few counts support this clone. No antigen is known for it. This CDR3 region has 16 residues. Per germline, CDR1 SGHRS and CDR2 YFSETQ. V was pared by 4 bases and J by 5 bases, with 9 bases of the junction left unmatched. The study ran its PCR with 60 Vbeta and 13 Jbeta primers. Produced via immunoSEQ multiplex PCR; TCRdb's table is partial and in-frame only. There are about 200,000 clones in the sample; about 88% occur only once, and more than 0.25% lies in the top ten. This TCR was sampled from a woman in her twenties or thirties in good health and CMV-seronegative. The V and J genes are TRBV5-1 and TRBJ2-5; 12 bases are a match to TRBD2. Sequencing input: PBMCs. CDR3 in DNA: TGCGCCAGCAGCCGCACGACTAGCGGGAGTGGCGAGACCCAGTACTTC. Translation gives CASSRTTSGSGETQYF.